These 28 T cell receptor beta chains came from one sample sequenced in a study of blood T cell repertoires in COVID-19. Profiling relied on immunoSEQ multiplex PCR, and the TCRdb table lists in-frame clones only, not all of them. Here the sample spans some 95,000 clones, 60% to 85% being singletons. Material: peripheral blood. Receptor source: a man aged 65 to 85 with acute or convalescent COVID-19.

J is TRBJ1-1 and V is TRBV7-3; TRBD1 matches 10 bases. Germline V lookup: CDR1 SGHTA, CDR2 FQGTGA. V lost 5 bases and J lost 7; bases outside the gene matches: 4. The CDR3 totals 13 residues. The CDR3 region is CASSKTGGSEAFF. CDR3 nucleotides: TGTGCCAGCAGCAAGACAGGGGGCAGTGAAGCTTTCTTT.

This clone has ten or more counts. The chain carries TRBV9 and TRBJ2-2; D perhaps matches TRBD2 (6 bases). Trimming removed 1 base from V and 4 bases from J, with 11 bases in between. Germline V lookup: CDR1 SGDLS, CDR2 YYNGEE. The CDR3 consists of 15 residues. The CDR3, as DNA: TGTGCCAGCAGCGTACAGGAGGGAACCACCGGGGAGCTGTTTTTT. Translating it yields CASSVQEGTTGELFF.

This clone was counted a few times. This rearrangement joins TRBV24-1 to TRBJ1-2; TRBD1 is a possible D gene (6 bases). The CDR3 consists of 14 residues. Trimming took 5 bases from V and 3 from J, leaving 12 bases between them. The germline CDR1 and CDR2 sequences are KGHDR and SFDVKD. This CDR3 reads CATSATGIDYGYTF. The CDR3 bases are TGTGCCACCAGTGCCACAGGGATTGACTATGGCTACACCTTC.

This clone was seen a few times. The chain recombines TRBV28 with TRBJ2-3, with a possible D match to TRBD1 (6 bases). This CDR3 spans 18 amino acids. Trimming left V 6 bases short and J 0 bases short, with 22 bases between. Germline V gene lookup returns CDR1 MDHEN and CDR2 SYDVKM. CDR3 sequence: CASSSHLNRASSTDTQYF. Written as DNA, the CDR3 is TGTGCCAGCAGCTCTCACCTAAACAGGGCCTCTAGCACAGATACGCAGTATTTT.

This clone came up once. The CDR3: CASSSAGQGNEQYV. DNA of the CDR3: TGCGCCAGCAGCTCCGCGGGACAGGGTAACGAGCAGTACGTC. This rearrangement joins TRBV5-1 to TRBJ2-7; 9 bases agree with TRBD1. Unmatched junction bases numbered 6, after V lost 3 bases and J lost 5 bases. This CDR3 comprises 14 residues. Germline V CDR1 and CDR2: SGHRS, YFSETQ.

The V call is TRBV6-1, the J call TRBJ1-5; 9 nucleotides match TRBD1. V shed 4 bases, J shed 0 bases, and the junction held 7 bases outside the gene matches. The CDR3 runs to 17 residues. Germline CDR1 MNHNS, CDR2 SASEGT. The CDR3 loop reads CASSVGQGLYSNQPQHF. The DNA of the CDR3 is TGTGCCAGCAGTGTCGGACAGGGGCTCTATAGCAATCAGCCCCAGCATTTT.

CDR3 bases: TGTGCCACCGCGGGAGGGGCTGGACCTCAGTACTTC. Translating it yields CATAGGAGPQYF. The chain recombines TRBV10-3 with TRBJ2-7; 9 bases are shared with TRBD2. Germline lookup yields CDR1 ENHRY and CDR2 SYGVKD. The J segment lost 10 bases and the V segment lost 10 bases, leaving 11 bases of the junction unmatched. This CDR3 region has 12 residues.

J is TRBJ2-1 and V is TRBV5-8, with 12 nucleotides matching TRBD2. The CDR3 is made up of 15 amino acids. In germline, CDR1 is SGHTS, CDR2 YDEGEE. The V and J ends lost 4 bases and 6 bases, in that order; junction bases with no gene match: 5. This CDR3 reads CASSPASGRVNEQFF. DNA of the CDR3: TGTGCCAGCAGCCCCGCTAGCGGGAGGGTCAATGAGCAGTTCTTC. Variable domain in full (rest from reference TRBV5-8 and TRBJ2-1): EAGVTQSPTHLIKTRGQQATLRCSPISGHTSVYWYQQALGLGLQFLLWYDEGEERNRGNFPPRFSGRQFPNYSSELNVNALELEDSALYLCASSPASGRVNEQFFGPGTRLTVL.

This clone is a singleton in its sample. The chain combines TRBV10-3 with TRBJ2-2; 8 bases are a match to TRBD1. Germline-derived CDR1 and CDR2 are ENHRY and SYGVKD. The CDR3 contains 14 residues. The V gene end was trimmed by 9 bases and the J gene end by 4 bases; junction bases not matched to a gene: 7. CDR3 sequence reads: CAINQGQGTGELFF. The DNA of the CDR3 is TGTGCCATAAACCAAGGACAGGGCACCGGGGAGCTGTTTTTT.

The V call is TRBV4-1, the J call TRBJ1-6, with 8 bases fitting TRBD1. CDR1 MGHRA and CDR2 YSYEKL come from the germline V gene. V lost 0 bases to trimming and J lost 8 bases; unmatched junction nucleotides: 3. This CDR3 has 15 residues. CDR3 loop: CASSQEATGDSPLHF. The CDR3 coding sequence is TGCGCCAGCAGCCAAGAGGCGACAGGGGATTCACCCCTCCACTTT.

The rearrangement joins TRBV7-9 to TRBJ2-7; no clear D. V shed 1 base and J shed 2 bases, with 9 bases lying between them. There are 14 residues in the CDR3. Germline V gives CDR1 SEHNR, CDR2 FQNEAQ (reference sequence). The CDR3 DNA reads TGTGCCAGCAGCTTAGGGGTGGAGACCTACGAGCAGTACTTC. This codes for CASSLGVETYEQYF.

The J gene is TRBJ1-3, the V gene TRBV6-1; D is uncertain. Looked up from germline, CDR1 is MNHNS and CDR2 is SASEGT. The V gene lost 4 bases and the J gene lost 1 base, with 11 bases spanning the gap. The CDR3 has 15 residues. CDR3 nucleotide sequence: TGTGCCAGCAGTGCCTCACATCCTTCTGGAAACACCATATATTTT. It yields the protein CASSASHPSGNTIYF.

The chain couples TRBV5-4 to TRBJ2-7, with D maybe TRBD1 (6 bases). The CDR3 extends over 13 amino acids. V lost 0 bases, J lost 6 bases, and 10 bases lay in between. CDR1 is SGHNT and CDR2 is YYREEE in the germline V gene (reference sequence). The CDR3 nucleotides read TGTGCCAGCAGCTTGGGTCAGGGGCGCGAGCAGTACTTC. This encodes CASSLGQGREQYF.

The chain recombines TRBV19 with TRBJ2-1; 9 bases line up with TRBD2. The CDR3 spans 17 residues. Germline-derived CDR1 and CDR2 are LNHDA and SQIVND (reference sequence). Losses at the gene ends were 1 base for V and 7 bases for J; bases not matched to a gene: 11. The CDR3 sequence: CASSIGQGLAGTNEQFF. CDR3 in DNA: TGTGCCAGTAGTATAGGGCAGGGGCTAGCGGGAACTAATGAGCAGTTCTTC.

The chain carries TRBV14 and TRBJ1-3; D perhaps matches TRBD1 (5 bases). The CDR3 consists of 14 residues. V was pared by 5 bases and J by 0 bases, with 8 bases between. The germline CDR1 and CDR2 sequences are SGHDN and FVKESK. The CDR3 DNA sequence: TGTGCCAGCAGCTGGGACTCCTCTGGAAACACCATATATTTT. This encodes CASSWDSSGNTIYF.

The gene calls are TRBV5-4 and TRBJ2-1; 8 bases are a match to TRBD2. This CDR3 region has 15 residues. V trimming: 1 base; J trimming: 4 bases; junction bases outside the gene matches: 4. CDR1 is SGHNT and CDR2 is YYREEE in the germline V gene (reference sequence). DNA for the CDR3: TGTGCCAGCAGCTTGCCGGGGGGGCCTTACAATGAGCAGTTCTTC. It specifies CASSLPGGPYNEQFF.

The chain employs TRBV7-9 and TRBJ1-1; the D is unclear. In germline, CDR1 is SEHNR, CDR2 FQNEAQ (reference sequence). The CDR3 length is 12 residues. V lost 3 bases and J lost 5, with 7 bases in between. CDR3 DNA: TGTGCCAGCAGCTTCCCCGGGACTGAAGCTTTCTTT. This codes for CASSFPGTEAFF.

This chain links TRBV9 with TRBJ2-5, with TRBD1 matching over 7 bases. The CDR3 runs 15 residues. Germline CDR1 reads SGDLS; CDR2 reads YYNGEE. The V and J ends lost 0 bases and 5 bases, in that order; junction bases with no gene match: 7. Here the CDR3 reads CASSVGLQGMETQYF. CDR3 nucleotide sequence: TGTGCCAGCAGCGTAGGGCTACAGGGGATGGAGACCCAGTACTTC.

The J gene is TRBJ1-2, the V gene TRBV6-5; maybe TRBD1 (6 bases). This CDR3 is 15 amino acids long. CDR1 and CDR2 from the germline V gene are MNHEY and SVGAGI. Trimming stripped 0 bases from V and 4 bases from J, with 12 bases between. The CDR3, as DNA: TGTGCCAGCAGTTACTCGAGGGGGGGTACCTATGGCTACACCTTC. The encoded protein is CASSYSRGGTYGYTF.

This clone showed up many times. This chain uses TRBV5-4 with TRBJ1-4; D may be TRBD1 (6 bases). Germline V gene data show CDR1 as SGHNT and CDR2 as YYREEE (reference sequence). The CDR3 has 15 amino acids. With 4 bases removed from V and 8 bases from J, the gap between germline ends came to 18 bases. CDR3 bases: TGTGCCAGCAGCCTAGAACAGGGAAGAGGAGAAAAACTGTTTTTT. Protein: CASSLEQGRGEKLFF.

The chain combines TRBV5-8 with TRBJ2-1, with 9 bases matching TRBD1. This CDR3 comprises 17 residues. Germline values: CDR1 SGHTS, CDR2 YDEGEE. V was pared by 2 bases and J by 2 bases, with 8 bases of the junction left unmatched. The CDR3 here is CASSFNRGRGPYNEQFF. As DNA, the CDR3 is TGTGCCAGCAGCTTTAACAGGGGGCGAGGACCCTACAATGAGCAGTTCTTC.

The gene calls are TRBV19 and TRBJ2-2, with D unresolved. The germline CDR1 and CDR2 sequences are LNHDA and SQIVND (reference sequence). V was cut by 3 bases and J by 3 bases, with 2 bases left in between. The CDR3 is 12 residues long. For the CDR3, the DNA is TGTGCCAGTAGTATCTACACCGGGGAGCTGTTTTTT. Translated: CASSIYTGELFF.

The chain joins TRBV6-2 or TRBV6-3 to TRBJ1-6, with 8 bases identical to TRBD1. The CDR3 loop spans 13 amino acids. Germline V CDR1 and CDR2: MNHEY, SVGEGT. V trimming: 5 bases; J trimming: 10 bases; junction bases outside the gene matches: 4. CDR3 amino acids: CASSTDRDSPLHF. The CDR3 bases are TGTGCCAGCAGTACGGACAGGGACTCACCCCTCCACTTT.

The chain recombines TRBV7-8 with TRBJ2-2, with TRBD2 matching 15 bases. V lost 6 bases and J lost 0; bases outside the gene matches: 2. Per germline, CDR1 SGHVS and CDR2 FQNEAQ. The CDR3 has 17 amino acids. The CDR3 sequence is CASRRTSGGANTGELFF. In nucleotides, the CDR3 is TGTGCCAGCAGACGGACTAGCGGGGGGGCGAACACCGGGGAGCTGTTTTTT.

V is TRBV5-1 and J is TRBJ1-1; 10 nucleotides align to TRBD1. The junction had 10 bases not matched to a gene; V was cut back by 3 bases and J by 5 bases. CDR1 and CDR2 from the germline V gene are SGHRS and YFSETQ. This CDR3 comprises 16 residues. This chain's CDR3 is CASSSTTGGLETEAFF. DNA of the CDR3: TGCGCCAGCAGCTCAACGACAGGGGGCTTGGAGACTGAAGCTTTCTTT.

The J gene is TRBJ1-5, the V gene TRBV7-2; 7 nucleotides line up with TRBD1. The germline V gene has CDR1 SGHTA and CDR2 FQGNSA. The trim removed 4 bases at V and 5 bases at J, leaving 8 bases unmatched. The CDR3 is made up of 15 amino acids. The CDR3 loop reads CASSSPAQGDQPQHF. The CDR3 DNA follows: TGTGCCAGCAGCTCCCCGGCGCAGGGGGATCAGCCCCAGCATTTT.

This clone appeared a single time. The rearrangement uses TRBV7-3 and TRBJ2-1; 10 bases agree with TRBD2. Trimming removed 4 bases from V and 6 bases from J; junction bases left unmatched: 12. CDR3 size: 17 residues. From germline, CDR1 is SGHTA and CDR2 FQGTGA. CDR3 nucleotide sequence: TGTGCCAGCAGCTCAGAGACCGGGACTAGCGATCGCAATGAGCAGTTCTTC. This encodes CASSSETGTSDRNEQFF.

CDR3 sequence (DNA): TGTGCCAGCAGTGATTGGAGCACGGGTCAAGAGACCCAGTACTTC. Its translation: CASSDWSTGQETQYF. The chain has TRBV25-1 and TRBJ2-5; D ambiguous. This CDR3 contains 15 residues. The V and J ends lost 3 bases and 2 bases respectively, with 13 bases between them. The germline V gene encodes CDR1 MGHDK and CDR2 SYGVNS.